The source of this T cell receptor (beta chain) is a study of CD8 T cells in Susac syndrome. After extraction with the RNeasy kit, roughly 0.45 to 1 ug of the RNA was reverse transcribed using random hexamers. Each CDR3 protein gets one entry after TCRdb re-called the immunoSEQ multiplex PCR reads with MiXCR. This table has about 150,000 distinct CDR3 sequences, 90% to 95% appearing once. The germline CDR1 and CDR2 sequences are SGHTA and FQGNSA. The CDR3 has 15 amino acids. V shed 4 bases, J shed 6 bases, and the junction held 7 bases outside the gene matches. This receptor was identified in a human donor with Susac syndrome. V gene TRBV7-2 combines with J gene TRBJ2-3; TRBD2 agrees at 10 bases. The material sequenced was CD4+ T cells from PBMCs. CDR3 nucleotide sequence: TGTGCCAGCAGCTCTTCAGCGGGGGGGCTCGATACGCAGTATTTT. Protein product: CASSSSAGGLDTQYF.